The TCR beta chain described here comes from a study of cytomegalovirus exposure and HLA in healthy donors. Study-wide results and caveats: Analyses of presence and absence presupposed an approximately uniform sequencing depth across donors.

This clone was counted a few times. The antigen remains unidentified. With 0 bases clipped from V and 8 bases from J, the junction kept 7 bases outside the gene matches. The length of the CDR3 is 15 residues. The germline V gene has CDR1 SGHRS and CDR2 YFSETQ. PCR involved 60 Vbeta and 13 Jbeta primers. Clones were read by immunoSEQ multiplex PCR, and TCRdb kept only the in-frame ones, dropping some. The sample carries 110,000 to 150,000 clones, roughly a tenth recorded once. This chain joins TRBV5-1 and TRBJ1-4; 7 bases map to TRBD1. The sequenced sample consisted of PBMCs. The sequence was collected from a male donor in good health and CMV-seronegative. The CDR3 is CASSLEGRGEEKLFF. CDR3 DNA: TGCGCCAGCAGCTTGGAGGGCAGGGGGGAGGAAAAACTGTTTTTT.